This TCR beta chain came from a study of blood T cell repertoires in COVID-19. Study background: Sample material is recorded as cDNA or gDNA derived from T cells, B-cell-depleted T cells, or PBMCs.

Trimming left V 1 base short and J 8 bases short, with 14 bases between. Germline CDR1 is LNHDA and CDR2 is SQIVND (reference sequence). This CDR3 contains 15 residues. Residents of under 25 US areas, aged about 18 to 95 years, made up the participants. Participants were placed into cohorts based on the clinical history they reported. Original analysis: By means of reference gene primer amplification, nucleated cell counts were estimated. Repertoires were generated with immunoSEQ multiplex PCR, while TCRdb's copy carries only in-frame clones and drops some. V, J and clone size were drawn from that table, and D and trimming were deduced from the DNA. The sample has 95,000 to 150,000 clones, about four fifths seen once.

This clonotype was obtained from a woman aged 30 to 39 who had recovered from COVID-19. The specimen sequenced was PBMCs or T cells enriched from blood (not recorded which). The rearrangement joins TRBV19 to TRBJ1-4; D gene unclear. The DNA of the CDR3 is TGTGCCAGTAGTATAGCCGGGAGTAACATGGAAAAACTGTTTTTT. The encoded protein is CASSIAGSNMEKLFF.